Below, 13 T cell receptor beta chains from the same sample are listed, as sequenced in a study of Ad26.COV2.S vaccination and SARS-CoV-2 variants. Clones were sequenced by immunoSEQ multiplex PCR, and TCRdb holds only the in-frame ones, with some missing. The sample shows 300,000 to 450,000 clones, roughly nine tenths of them seen only once. Specimen: peripheral blood, collected after recovery from COVID-19. These receptors were taken from a human donor who had recovered from COVID-19.

J is TRBJ1-4 and V is TRBV15; tentative D call: TRBD1 (6 bases). V was clipped by 3 bases and J by 2 bases, with 19 bases between them. The length of the CDR3 is 18 residues. The germline V gene encodes CDR1 LNHNV and CDR2 YYDKDF (reference sequence). CDR3 loop: CATSSHPRGRGTNEKLFF. CDR3 DNA: TGTGCCACCAGCAGTCACCCCAGAGGCAGGGGCACTAATGAAAAACTGTTTTTT.

This chain connects TRBV19 to TRBJ1-2, with a possible D match to TRBD1 (6 bases). Trimming stripped 5 bases from V and 5 bases from J, with 18 bases between. The CDR3 length is 15 residues. The germline V gene encodes CDR1 LNHDA and CDR2 SQIVND (reference sequence). The DNA of the CDR3 is TGTGCCAGTAGTCTTGGACAGCCGATTCTTTATGGCTACACCTTC. Residues: CASSLGQPILYGYTF.

The chain has TRBV19 and TRBJ1-5; the D is unclear. Germline V lookup: CDR1 LNHDA, CDR2 SQIVND (reference sequence). The length of the CDR3 is 16 residues. V lost 7 bases and J lost 9, with 25 bases in between. The CDR3 DNA reads TGTGCCAGTATCAGTATCGAGGGAGGGCCCCCCGGGCCCCAGCATTTT. It encodes CASISIEGGPPGPQHF.

This rearrangement joins TRBV4-1 to TRBJ1-1; 7 bases agree with TRBD1. This CDR3 comprises 14 residues. Germline CDR1 MGHRA, CDR2 YSYEKL. The V gene end was trimmed by 1 base and the J gene end by 4 bases; junction bases not matched to a gene: 3. The CDR3 spells CASSQVHRGTEAFF. In DNA, the CDR3 is TGCGCCAGCAGCCAAGTACACAGGGGCACTGAAGCTTTCTTT.

The rearrangement uses TRBV12-5 and TRBJ1-2, with TRBD1 matching over 9 bases. Germline trimming cut 0 bases from V and 3 bases from J; bases unmatched to any gene: 11. The CDR3 spans 18 residues. Germline assignment: CDR1 LGHNT and CDR2 FRNRAP. The CDR3 DNA reads TGTGCTAGTGGTTTGGTCCCGTTCCACCGGGACAGGGACTATGGCTACACCTTC. Its translation: CASGLVPFHRDRDYGYTF.

This chain connects TRBV6-6 to TRBJ2-6, with D perhaps matching TRBD1 or TRBD2 (6 bases each). In germline, CDR1 is MNHNY, CDR2 SVGAGI (reference sequence). The CDR3 totals 17 residues. Trimming pared 5 bases from V and 3 bases from J, leaving 17 bases between. The CDR3 sequence is CASSLRWGAYGANVLTF. In DNA form, the CDR3 reads TGTGCCAGCAGTCTCCGTTGGGGGGCGTATGGGGCCAACGTCCTGACTTTC.

The chain links TRBV6-5 to TRBJ1-1; TRBD1 matches 12 bases. CDR3 length: 16 residues. In germline, CDR1 is MNHEY, CDR2 SVGAGI. V gave up 1 base and J gave up 6 bases; unmatched junction bases: 6. The CDR3 sequence: CASSYYRDRGRPEAFF. The CDR3 coding sequence is TGTGCCAGCAGTTACTACCGGGACAGGGGGCGGCCTGAAGCTTTCTTT.

The chain recombines TRBV7-9 with TRBJ2-1; 10 positions agree with TRBD1. The germline CDR1 and CDR2 sequences are SEHNR and FQNEAQ (reference sequence). Trimming cost V 3 bases and J 14 bases; bases outside gene matches: 4. The CDR3 has 12 amino acids. The CDR3 loop reads CASSFTGTGEFF. CDR3 sequence (DNA): TGTGCCAGCAGCTTCACCGGGACAGGGGAGTTCTTC.

This clone came up a few times. The CDR3 region has the DNA TGTGCCAGCAGTGAGGACAGGGACGAAAAACTGTTTTTT. Protein sequence: CASSEDRDEKLFF. The rearrangement joins TRBV2 to TRBJ1-4; 8 nucleotides match TRBD1. The CDR3 consists of 13 residues. Germline trimming cut 3 bases from V and 8 bases from J; bases unmatched to any gene: 2. The V gene's germline CDR1 is SNHLY and CDR2 FYNNEI.

The gene calls are TRBV4-2 and TRBJ2-2; 9 positions match TRBD2. The CDR3 has 15 residues. Germline CDR1 LGHNA, CDR2 YNFKEQ. The ends lost 4 bases at V and 0 bases at J; junction bases unmatched: 0. The CDR3 nucleotides read TGTGCCAGCAGCCGGACTAGCGCGAACACCGGGGAGCTGTTTTTT. Translated: CASSRTSANTGELFF.

V and J are TRBV10-2 and TRBJ1-2; TRBD1 is a possible D gene (6 bases). Trimming took off 2 bases at V and 12 bases at J, with 16 bases between the two ends. The CDR3 is 13 amino acids. In germline, CDR1 is WSHSY, CDR2 SAAADI. The CDR3 nucleotides read TGCGCCAGCAGTGAGGCTAGCGGGGGGGCCGACACCTTC. Encoded protein: CASSEASGGADTF.

V gene TRBV5-1 combines with J gene TRBJ1-6, with 7 bases fitting TRBD1. V was pared by 4 bases and J by 7 bases, with 5 bases of the junction left unmatched. This CDR3 spans 14 amino acids. Looked up from germline, CDR1 is SGHRS and CDR2 is YFSETQ. In DNA, the CDR3 is TGCGCCAGCAGCCGGGAGGGACAGAATTCACCCCTCCACTTT. This codes for CASSREGQNSPLHF.

This chain connects TRBV5-5 to TRBJ1-1; 7 bases match TRBD1. The CDR3 is 14 amino acids. J was trimmed by 3 bases and V by 6 bases; bases with no gene match: 8. CDR1 is SGHKS, CDR2 YYEKEE, per germline (reference sequence). CDR3 protein: CASTISTGDTEAFF. The CDR3 DNA reads as TGTGCCAGCACCATAAGTACAGGGGACACTGAAGCTTTCTTT.